What follows are 11 T cell receptor beta chains derived from one specimen sequenced in a study of cytomegalovirus exposure and HLA in healthy donors. Assay used: immunoSEQ multiplex PCR; TCRdb lists only in-frame clones, some missing. The sample carries some 71,000 clones, approximately 94% recorded once. The sequenced sample consisted of PBMCs. All receptors come from a woman aged 18-35 years in good health and CMV-seronegative.

V and J are TRBV10-1 and TRBJ1-1; D is ambiguous. Germline V gene sequence: CDR1 WNHNN, CDR2 SYGVQD (reference sequence). The CDR3 contains 14 residues. With 5 bases removed from V and 1 base from J, the gap between germline ends came to 11 bases. The CDR3 DNA is TGCGCCAGCAGTCCCGGGATGGGGAACACTGAAGCTTTCTTT. This translates into CASSPGMGNTEAFF.

The genes are TRBV19 and TRBJ1-2; D is undetermined. CDR3 length equals 16 residues. Trimming shortened V by 3 bases and J by 4 bases, and 18 bases separated the two germline ends. The germline V gene has CDR1 LNHDA and CDR2 SQIVND (reference sequence). CDR3 bases: TGTGCCAGTAGTATCGGACCGAGCGGACGCCTCTATGGCTACACCTTC. It encodes CASSIGPSGRLYGYTF.

The chain links TRBV29-1 to TRBJ1-2; no reliable D call. With 5 bases removed from V and 0 bases from J, the gap between germline ends came to 10 bases. From germline, CDR1 is SQVTM and CDR2 ANQGSEA. This CDR3 contains 13 residues. The CDR3 spells CSVRSGSNYGYTF. The CDR3 region has the DNA TGCAGCGTTAGGTCGGGATCTAACTATGGCTACACCTTC.

The V and J genes are TRBV27 and TRBJ2-3, with 7 nucleotides matching TRBD1. V gave up 1 base and J gave up 3 bases; unmatched junction bases: 13. The CDR3 is 18 amino acids. The germline gives CDR1 MNHEY, CDR2 SMNVEV (reference sequence). In DNA form, the CDR3 reads TGTGCCAGCAGTTTATATAACCCCGGAGAGGGGGCAACAGATACGCAGTATTTT. This sequence encodes CASSLYNPGEGATDTQYF.

The rearrangement links TRBV5-4 to TRBJ2-7, with D perhaps matching TRBD2 (6 bases). The germline gives CDR1 SGHNT, CDR2 YYREEE (reference sequence). This CDR3 region has 13 residues. Trimming shortened V by 4 bases and J by 7 bases, and 15 bases separated the two germline ends. The DNA for the CDR3 is TGTGCCAGCAGCCAGGACCAGGGAGGAGAGCAGTACTTC. Translated: CASSQDQGGEQYF.

The rearrangement links TRBV7-8 to TRBJ1-5; maybe TRBD1 (6 bases). The CDR3 length is 19 residues. Trimming pared 5 bases from V and 6 bases from J, leaving 29 bases between. Germline V gene sequence: CDR1 SGHVS, CDR2 FQNEAQ. CDR3 nucleotide sequence: TGTGCCAGCAGCGCCAGAGGGAGCCGGGGGGCTTTACTATTTCAGCCCCAGCATTTT. Translated: CASSARGSRGALLFQPQHF.

The chain couples TRBV13 to TRBJ2-3, with D possibly TRBD1 on 5 matching bases. Germline V CDR1 and CDR2: PRHDT, FYEKMQ (reference sequence). CDR3 length equals 12 residues. Between the trimmed V and J ends, which lost 5 bases and 7 bases, there was a span of 10 bases. The CDR3 loop reads CASSPGANTQYF. CDR3 coding DNA: TGTGCCAGCAGCCCTGGGGCGAATACGCAGTATTTT.

The CDR3 region is CASSKGLAGVHGELFF. CDR3 bases: TGTGCCAGCAGCAAGGGACTAGCGGGGGTTCACGGGGAGCTGTTTTTT. The rearrangement uses TRBV5-4 and TRBJ2-2; 14 bases agree with TRBD2. This CDR3 is built from 16 residues. V shed 4 bases and J 7 bases; nucleotides not matched to a gene: 6. Per germline, CDR1 SGHNT and CDR2 YYREEE (reference sequence).

The chain has TRBV27 and TRBJ2-1, with D unclear. V was shortened by 3 bases and J by 4 bases, with 7 bases between the two germline ends. This CDR3 contains 13 residues. From germline, CDR1 is MNHEY and CDR2 SMNVEV (reference sequence). The CDR3 sequence: CASSLAEYNEQFF. The CDR3 coding sequence is TGTGCCAGCAGTTTGGCAGAATACAATGAGCAGTTCTTC.

This clone was seen a single time. The chain couples TRBV10-3 to TRBJ2-5; 11 bases line up with TRBD2. The trim removed 6 bases at V and 5 bases at J, leaving 8 bases unmatched. CDR3 length equals 15 residues. CDR1 is ENHRY and CDR2 is SYGVKD in the germline V gene. For the CDR3, the DNA is TGTGCCATCAGGACGGGACTAGCGGTTAGGGAGACCCAGTACTTC. Its translation: CAIRTGLAVRETQYF.

The chain links TRBV29-1 to TRBJ2-1, with 10 positions matching TRBD2. From germline, CDR1 is SQVTM and CDR2 ANQGSEA. The CDR3 extends over 16 amino acids. V lost 6 bases, J lost 1 base, and 9 bases stayed unmatched. The CDR3 DNA sequence: TGCAGCGTCCACAGCGGGAGGGCCTTATCCTACAATGAGCAGTTCTTC. It codes for CSVHSGRALSYNEQFF.